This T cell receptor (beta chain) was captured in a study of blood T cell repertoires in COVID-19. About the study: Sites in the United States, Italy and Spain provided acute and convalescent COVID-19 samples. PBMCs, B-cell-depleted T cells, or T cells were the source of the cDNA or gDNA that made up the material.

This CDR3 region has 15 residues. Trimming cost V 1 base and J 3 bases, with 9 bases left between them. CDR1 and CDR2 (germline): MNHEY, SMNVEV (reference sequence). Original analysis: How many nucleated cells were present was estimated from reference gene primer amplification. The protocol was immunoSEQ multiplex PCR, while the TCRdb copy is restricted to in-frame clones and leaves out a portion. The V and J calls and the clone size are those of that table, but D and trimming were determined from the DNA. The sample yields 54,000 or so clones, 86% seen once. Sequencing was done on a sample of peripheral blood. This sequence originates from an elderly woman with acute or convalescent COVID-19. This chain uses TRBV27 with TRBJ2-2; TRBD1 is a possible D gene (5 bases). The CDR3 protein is CASSLFRVDTGELFF. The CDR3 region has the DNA TGTGCCAGCAGTTTATTCAGGGTGGACACCGGGGAGCTGTTTTTT.